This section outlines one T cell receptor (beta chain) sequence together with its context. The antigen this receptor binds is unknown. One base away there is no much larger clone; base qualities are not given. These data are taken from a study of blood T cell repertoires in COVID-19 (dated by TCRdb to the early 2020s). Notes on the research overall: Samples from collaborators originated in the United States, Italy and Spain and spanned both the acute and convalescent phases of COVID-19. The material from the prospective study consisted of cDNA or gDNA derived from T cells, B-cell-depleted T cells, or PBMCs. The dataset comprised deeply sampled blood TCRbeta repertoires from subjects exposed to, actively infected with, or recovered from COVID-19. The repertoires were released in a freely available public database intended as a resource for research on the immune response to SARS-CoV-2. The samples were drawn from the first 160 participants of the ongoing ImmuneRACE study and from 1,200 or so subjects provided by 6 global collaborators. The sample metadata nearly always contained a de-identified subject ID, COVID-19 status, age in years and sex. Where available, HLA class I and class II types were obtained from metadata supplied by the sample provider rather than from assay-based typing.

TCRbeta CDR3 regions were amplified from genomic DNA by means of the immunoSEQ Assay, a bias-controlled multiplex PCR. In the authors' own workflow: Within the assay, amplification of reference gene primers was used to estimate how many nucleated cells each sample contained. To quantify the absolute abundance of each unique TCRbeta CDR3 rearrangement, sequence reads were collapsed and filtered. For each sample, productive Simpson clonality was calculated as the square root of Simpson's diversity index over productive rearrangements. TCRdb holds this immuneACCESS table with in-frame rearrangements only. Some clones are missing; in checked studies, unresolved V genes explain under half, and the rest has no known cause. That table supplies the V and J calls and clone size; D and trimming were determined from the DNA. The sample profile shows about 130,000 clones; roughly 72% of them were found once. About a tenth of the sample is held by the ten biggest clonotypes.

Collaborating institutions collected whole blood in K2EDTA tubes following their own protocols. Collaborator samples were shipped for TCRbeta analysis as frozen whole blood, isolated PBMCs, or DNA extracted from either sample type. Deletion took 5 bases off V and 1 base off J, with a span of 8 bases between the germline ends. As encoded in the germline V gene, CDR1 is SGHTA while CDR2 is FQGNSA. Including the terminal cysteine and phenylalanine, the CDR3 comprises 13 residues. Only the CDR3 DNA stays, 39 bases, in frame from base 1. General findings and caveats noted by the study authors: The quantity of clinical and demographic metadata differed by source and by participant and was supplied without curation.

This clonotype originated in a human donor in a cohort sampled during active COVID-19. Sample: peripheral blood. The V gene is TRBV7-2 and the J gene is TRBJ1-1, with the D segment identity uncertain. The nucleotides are TGTGCCAGCAGCCAATTCCAGAACACTGAAGCTTTCTTT. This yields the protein CASSQFQNTEAFF.